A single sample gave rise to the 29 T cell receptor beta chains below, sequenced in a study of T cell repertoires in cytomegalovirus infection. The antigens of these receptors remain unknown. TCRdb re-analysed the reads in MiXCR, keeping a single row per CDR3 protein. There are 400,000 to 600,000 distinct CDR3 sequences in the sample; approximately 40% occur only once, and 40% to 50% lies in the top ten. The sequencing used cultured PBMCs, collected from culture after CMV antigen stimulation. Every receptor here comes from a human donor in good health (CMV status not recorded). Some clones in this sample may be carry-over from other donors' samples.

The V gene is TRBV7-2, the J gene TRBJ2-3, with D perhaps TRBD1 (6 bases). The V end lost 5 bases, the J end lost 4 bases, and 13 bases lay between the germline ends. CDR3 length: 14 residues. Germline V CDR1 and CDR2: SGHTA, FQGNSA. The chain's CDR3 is CASSRRDTADTQYF. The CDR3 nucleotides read TGTGCCAGCAGCCGACGGGACACGGCAGATACGCAGTATTTT.

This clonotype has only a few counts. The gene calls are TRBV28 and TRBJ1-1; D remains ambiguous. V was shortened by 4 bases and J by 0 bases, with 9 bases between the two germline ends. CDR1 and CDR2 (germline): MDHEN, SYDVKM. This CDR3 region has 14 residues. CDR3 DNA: TGTGCCAGCAGTTGGGGTCTCTTGAACACTGAAGCTTTCTTT. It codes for CASSWGLLNTEAFF.

Here the CDR3 DNA reads TGTGCCACCAGTCCCCGGGGGAGCAATGAGCAGTTCTTC. As protein: CATSPRGSNEQFF. This rearrangement joins TRBV24-1 to TRBJ2-1; TRBD2 is a possible D gene (6 bases). Germline V CDR1 and CDR2: KGHDR, SFDVKD. The CDR3 loop spans 13 amino acids. V gave up 6 bases and J gave up 6 bases, with 11 bases separating them.

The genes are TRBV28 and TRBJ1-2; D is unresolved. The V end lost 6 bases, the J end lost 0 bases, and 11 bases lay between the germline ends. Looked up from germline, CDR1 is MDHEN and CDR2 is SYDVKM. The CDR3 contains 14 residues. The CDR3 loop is CASRKGPANYGYTF. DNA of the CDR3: TGTGCCAGCAGGAAAGGCCCAGCTAACTATGGCTACACCTTC.

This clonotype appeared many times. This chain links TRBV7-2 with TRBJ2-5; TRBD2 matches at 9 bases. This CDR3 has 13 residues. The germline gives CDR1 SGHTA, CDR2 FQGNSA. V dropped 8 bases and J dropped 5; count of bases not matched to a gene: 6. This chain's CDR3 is CASLAGSGETQYF. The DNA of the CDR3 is TGTGCCAGCCTAGCGGGGTCGGGGGAGACCCAGTACTTC.

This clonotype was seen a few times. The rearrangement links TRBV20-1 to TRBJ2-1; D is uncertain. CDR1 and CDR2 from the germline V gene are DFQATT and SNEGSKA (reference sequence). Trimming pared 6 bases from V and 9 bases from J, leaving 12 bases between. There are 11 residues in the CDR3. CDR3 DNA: TGCAGTGCGGCGAATGGTGGTGAGCAGTTCTTC. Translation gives CSAANGGEQFF.

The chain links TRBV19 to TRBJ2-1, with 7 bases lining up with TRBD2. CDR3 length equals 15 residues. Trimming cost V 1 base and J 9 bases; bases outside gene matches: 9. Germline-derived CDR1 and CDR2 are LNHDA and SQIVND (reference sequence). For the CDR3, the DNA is TGTGCCAGTAGTATAGTCGGGGGAGGGCCAGCTGAGCAGTTCTTC. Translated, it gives CASSIVGGGPAEQFF.

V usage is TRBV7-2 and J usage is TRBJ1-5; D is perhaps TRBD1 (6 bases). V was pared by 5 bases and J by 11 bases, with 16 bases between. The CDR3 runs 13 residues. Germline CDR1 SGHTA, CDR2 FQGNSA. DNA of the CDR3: TGTGCCAGCAGCCCGTGGGAAAGGGGGTCCCAGCATTTT. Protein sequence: CASSPWERGSQHF.

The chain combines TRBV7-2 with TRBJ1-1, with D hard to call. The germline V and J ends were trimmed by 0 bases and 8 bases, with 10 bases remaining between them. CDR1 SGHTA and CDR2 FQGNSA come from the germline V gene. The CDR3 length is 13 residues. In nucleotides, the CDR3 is TGTGCCAGCAGCTTAGCTAGGGCAGTCGAAGCTTTCTTT. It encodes CASSLARAVEAFF.

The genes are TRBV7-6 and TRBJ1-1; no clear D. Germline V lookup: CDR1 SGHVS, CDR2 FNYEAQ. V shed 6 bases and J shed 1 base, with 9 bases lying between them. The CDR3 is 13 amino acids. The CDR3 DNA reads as TGTGCCAGCAGAGACCAGCAGAACACTGAAGCTTTCTTT. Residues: CASRDQQNTEAFF.

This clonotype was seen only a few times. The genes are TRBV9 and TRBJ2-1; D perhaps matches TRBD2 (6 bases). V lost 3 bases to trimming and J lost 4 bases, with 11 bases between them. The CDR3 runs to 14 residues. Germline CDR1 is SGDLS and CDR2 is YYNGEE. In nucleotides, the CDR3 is TGTGCCAGCAGCGGTAGCGGAGCGTACAATGAGCAGTTCTTC. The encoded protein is CASSGSGAYNEQFF.

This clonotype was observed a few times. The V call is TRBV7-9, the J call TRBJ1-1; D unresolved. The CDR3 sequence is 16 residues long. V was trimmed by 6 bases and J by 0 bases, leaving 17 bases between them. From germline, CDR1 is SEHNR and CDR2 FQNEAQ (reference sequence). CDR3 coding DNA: TGTGCCAGCAGATCAAGAGGAGGGCCCATGAACACTGAAGCTTTCTTT. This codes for CASRSRGGPMNTEAFF.

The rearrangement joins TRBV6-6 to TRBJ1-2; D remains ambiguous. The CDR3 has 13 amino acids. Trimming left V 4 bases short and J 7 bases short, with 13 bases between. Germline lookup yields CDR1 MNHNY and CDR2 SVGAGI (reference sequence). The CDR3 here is CASSSESRSGYTF. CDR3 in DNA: TGTGCCAGCAGTTCTGAAAGTAGGAGTGGCTACACCTTC.

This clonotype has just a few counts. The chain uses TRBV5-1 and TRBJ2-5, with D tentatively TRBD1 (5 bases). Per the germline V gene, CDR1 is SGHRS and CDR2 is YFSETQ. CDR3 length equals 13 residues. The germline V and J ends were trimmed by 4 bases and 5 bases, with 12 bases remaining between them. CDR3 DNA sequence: TGCGCCAGCAGCATCAGGGTATCCGAGACCCAGTACTTC. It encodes CASSIRVSETQYF.

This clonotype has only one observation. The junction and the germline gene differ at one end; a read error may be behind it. DNA of the CDR3: TGTGCCAGCAGCCCAGGGACAGGGGGCTTC. Amino acid sequence: CASSPGTGGF. The chain uses TRBV7-9 and TRBJ2-7; 11 bases align to TRBD1. This CDR3 is built from 10 residues. The V gene's germline CDR1 is SEHNR and CDR2 FQNEAQ (reference sequence).

For the CDR3, the DNA is TGTGCCAGCAGCTTAGCGGGGGTTTCCGTGGGAAAACTGTTTTTT. Its protein is CASSLAGVSVGKLFF. V and J are TRBV7-2 and TRBJ1-4; a weak D match, TRBD1 (5 bases). This CDR3 has 15 amino acids. Germline CDR1 reads SGHTA; CDR2 reads FQGNSA. V was clipped by 0 bases and J by 10 bases, with 15 bases between them.

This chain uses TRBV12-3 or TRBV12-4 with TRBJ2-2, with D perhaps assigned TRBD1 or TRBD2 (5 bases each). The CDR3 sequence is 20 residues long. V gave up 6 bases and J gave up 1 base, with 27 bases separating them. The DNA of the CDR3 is TGTGCCAGCAGCCCGTTCCCGGGTTGGGGACCAAAAGGGAACACCGGGGAGCTGTTTTTT. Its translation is CASSPFPGWGPKGNTGELFF.

CDR3 protein: CAISDPAGGYEQYF. The CDR3 coding sequence is TGTGCCATCAGTGATCCAGCGGGGGGGTACGAGCAGTACTTC. V usage is TRBV10-3 and J usage is TRBJ2-7; 10 bases are shared with TRBD2. CDR1 is ENHRY, CDR2 SYGVKD, per germline. There are 14 residues in the CDR3. The V and J ends lost 3 bases and 4 bases, in that order; junction bases with no gene match: 3.

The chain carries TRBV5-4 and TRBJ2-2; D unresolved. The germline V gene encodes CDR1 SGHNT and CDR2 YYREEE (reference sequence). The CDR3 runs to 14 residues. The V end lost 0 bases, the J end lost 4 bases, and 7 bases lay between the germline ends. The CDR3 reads CASSLDSFTGELFF. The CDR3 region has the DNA TGTGCCAGCAGCTTGGACAGTTTCACCGGGGAGCTGTTTTTT.

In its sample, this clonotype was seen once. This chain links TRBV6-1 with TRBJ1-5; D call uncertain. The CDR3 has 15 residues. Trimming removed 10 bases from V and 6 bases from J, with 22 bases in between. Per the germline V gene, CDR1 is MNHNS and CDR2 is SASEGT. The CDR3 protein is CAISGGARGGQPQHF. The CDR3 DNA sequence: TGTGCCATCAGCGGCGGTGCTCGAGGAGGTCAGCCCCAGCATTTT.

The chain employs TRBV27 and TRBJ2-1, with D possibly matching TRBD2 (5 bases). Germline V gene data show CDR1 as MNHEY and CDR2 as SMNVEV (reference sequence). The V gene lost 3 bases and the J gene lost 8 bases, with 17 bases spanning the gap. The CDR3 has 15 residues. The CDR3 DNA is TGTGCCAGCAGTTTCCTGTCTAGCACTTCAGATGAGCAGTTCTTC. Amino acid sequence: CASSFLSSTSDEQFF.

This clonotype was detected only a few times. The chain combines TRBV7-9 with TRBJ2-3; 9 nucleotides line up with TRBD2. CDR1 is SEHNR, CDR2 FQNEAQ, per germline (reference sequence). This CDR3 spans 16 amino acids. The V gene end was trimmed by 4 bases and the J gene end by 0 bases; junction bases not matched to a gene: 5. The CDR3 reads CASSSRAGGSTDTQYF. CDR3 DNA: TGTGCCAGCAGCTCCAGAGCGGGGGGAAGCACAGATACGCAGTATTTT.

CDR3 bases: TGTGCCATCAGTGACCGAGAGGGGCAGAGCTACACCTTC. Encoded protein: CAISDREGQSYTF. The chain combines TRBV10-3 with TRBJ1-2, with D possibly matching TRBD1 (5 bases). Deletions cut 3 bases from V and 9 bases from J, with 14 bases between. This CDR3 contains 13 residues. Germline CDR1 ENHRY, CDR2 SYGVKD.

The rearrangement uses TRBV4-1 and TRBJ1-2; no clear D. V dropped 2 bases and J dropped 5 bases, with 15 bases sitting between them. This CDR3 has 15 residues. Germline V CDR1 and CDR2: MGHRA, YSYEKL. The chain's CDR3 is CASSQNARLLYGYTF. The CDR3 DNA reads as TGCGCCAGCAGCCAAAACGCGAGGTTGCTATATGGCTACACCTTC.

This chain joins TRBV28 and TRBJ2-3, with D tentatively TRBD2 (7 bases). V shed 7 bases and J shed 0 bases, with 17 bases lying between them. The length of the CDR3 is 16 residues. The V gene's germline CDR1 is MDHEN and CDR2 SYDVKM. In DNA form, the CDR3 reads TGTGCCAGCAAACCCCCCAGGGGAGGGAGCACAGATACGCAGTATTTT. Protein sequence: CASKPPRGGSTDTQYF.

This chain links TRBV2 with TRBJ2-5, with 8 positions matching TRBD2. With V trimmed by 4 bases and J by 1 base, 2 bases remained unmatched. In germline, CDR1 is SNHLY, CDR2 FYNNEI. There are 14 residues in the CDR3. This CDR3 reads CASSVAGSQETQYF. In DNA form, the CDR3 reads TGTGCCAGCAGTGTAGCGGGAAGCCAAGAGACCCAGTACTTC.

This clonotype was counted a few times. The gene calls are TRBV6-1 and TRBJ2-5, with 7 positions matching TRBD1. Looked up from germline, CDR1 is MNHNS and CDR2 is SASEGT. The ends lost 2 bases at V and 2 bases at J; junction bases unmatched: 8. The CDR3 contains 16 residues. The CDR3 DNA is TGTGCCAGCAGTGAACTAGGACAGGCCTCGCAAGAGACCCAGTACTTC. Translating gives CASSELGQASQETQYF.

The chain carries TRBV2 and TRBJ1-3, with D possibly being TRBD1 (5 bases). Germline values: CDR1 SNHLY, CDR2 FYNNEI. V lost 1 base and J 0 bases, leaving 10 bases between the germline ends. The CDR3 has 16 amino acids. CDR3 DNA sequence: TGTGCCAGCAGTGAAGACCCAGGGACCTCTGGAAACACCATATATTTT. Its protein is CASSEDPGTSGNTIYF.

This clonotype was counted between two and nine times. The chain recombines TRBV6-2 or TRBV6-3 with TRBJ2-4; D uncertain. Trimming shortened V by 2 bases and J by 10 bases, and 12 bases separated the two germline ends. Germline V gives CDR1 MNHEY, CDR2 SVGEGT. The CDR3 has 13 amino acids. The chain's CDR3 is CASSYGDISIQYF. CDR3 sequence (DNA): TGTGCCAGCAGTTACGGAGACATTAGTATTCAGTACTTC.